What follows is one TCR beta chain and its context. Assay used: immunoSEQ multiplex PCR; TCRdb lists only in-frame clones, some missing. The repertoire holds 150,000 to 200,000 clones, with 75% to 95% as singletons. These data belong to a study of control samples from healthy donors and cancer patients. This TCR came from a woman aged 40 to 50 in good health. The material sequenced was blood.

The CDR3: CASSQGRPNTEAFF. CDR3 bases: TGCGCCAGCAGCCAAGGGCGTCCGAACACTGAAGCTTTCTTT. The chain employs TRBV4-1 and TRBJ1-1; D unresolved. This CDR3 region has 14 residues. Trimming shortened V by 1 base and J by 1 base, and 7 bases separated the two germline ends. The V gene's germline CDR1 is MGHRA and CDR2 YSYEKL.